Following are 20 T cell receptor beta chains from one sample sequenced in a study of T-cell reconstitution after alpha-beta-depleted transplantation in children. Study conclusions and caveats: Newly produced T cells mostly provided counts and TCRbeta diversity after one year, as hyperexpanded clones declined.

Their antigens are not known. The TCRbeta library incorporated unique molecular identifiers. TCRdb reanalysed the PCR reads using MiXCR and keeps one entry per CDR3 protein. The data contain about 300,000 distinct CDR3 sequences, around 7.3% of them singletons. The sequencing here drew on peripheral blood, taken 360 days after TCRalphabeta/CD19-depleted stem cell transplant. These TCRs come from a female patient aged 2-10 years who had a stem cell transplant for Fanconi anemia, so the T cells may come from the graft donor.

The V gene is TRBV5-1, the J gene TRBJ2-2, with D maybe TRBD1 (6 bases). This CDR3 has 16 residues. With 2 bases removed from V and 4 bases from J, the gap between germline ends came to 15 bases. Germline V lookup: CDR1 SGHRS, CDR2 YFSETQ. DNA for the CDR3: TGCGCCAGCAGCTTAGACAGGCCAATATTCACCGGGGAGCTGTTTTTT. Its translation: CASSLDRPIFTGELFF.

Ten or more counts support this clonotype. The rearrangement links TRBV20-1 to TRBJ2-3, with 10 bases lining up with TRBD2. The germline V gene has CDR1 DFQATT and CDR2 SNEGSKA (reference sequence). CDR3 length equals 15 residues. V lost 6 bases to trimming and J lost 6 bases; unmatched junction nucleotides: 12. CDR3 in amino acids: CSAQESGGARDTQYF. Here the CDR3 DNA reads TGCAGTGCGCAGGAGAGCGGGGGGGCCAGGGATACGCAGTATTTT.

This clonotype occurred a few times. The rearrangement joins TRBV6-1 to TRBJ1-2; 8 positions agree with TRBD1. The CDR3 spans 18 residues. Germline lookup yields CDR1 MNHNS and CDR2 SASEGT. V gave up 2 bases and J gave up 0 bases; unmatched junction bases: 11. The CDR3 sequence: CASSERPGRGLANYGYTF. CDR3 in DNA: TGTGCCAGCAGTGAACGGCCCGGCAGGGGGCTGGCTAACTATGGCTACACCTTC.

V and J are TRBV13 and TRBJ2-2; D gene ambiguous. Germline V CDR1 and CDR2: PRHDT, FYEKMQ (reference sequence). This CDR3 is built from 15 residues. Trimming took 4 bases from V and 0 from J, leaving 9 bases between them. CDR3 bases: TGTGCCAGCAGCTACCGGGTTACGAACACCGGGGAGCTGTTTTTT. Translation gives CASSYRVTNTGELFF.

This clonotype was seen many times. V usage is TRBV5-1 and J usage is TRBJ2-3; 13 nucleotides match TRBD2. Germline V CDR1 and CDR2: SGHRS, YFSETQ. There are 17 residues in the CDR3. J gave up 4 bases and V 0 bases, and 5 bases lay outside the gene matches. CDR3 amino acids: CASSLATSGRASDTQYF. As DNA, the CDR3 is TGCGCCAGCAGCTTGGCTACTAGCGGGAGGGCCTCAGATACGCAGTATTTT.

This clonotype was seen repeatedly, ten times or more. The CDR3 loop reads CASSLYGLVGGKSSYEQYF. CDR3 DNA: TGTGCCAGCAGTTTATATGGACTAGTTGGCGGGAAGAGCTCCTACGAGCAGTACTTC. The chain carries TRBV28 and TRBJ2-7; 7 bases line up with TRBD2. This CDR3 is 19 amino acids long. Trimming cost V 1 base and J 0 bases; bases outside gene matches: 15. Germline V CDR1 and CDR2: MDHEN, SYDVKM.

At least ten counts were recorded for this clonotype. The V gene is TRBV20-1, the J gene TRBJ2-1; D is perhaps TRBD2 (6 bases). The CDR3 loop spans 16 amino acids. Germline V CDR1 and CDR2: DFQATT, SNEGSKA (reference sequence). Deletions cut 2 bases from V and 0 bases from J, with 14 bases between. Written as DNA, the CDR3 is TGCAGTGCTAGACAACTAGCAAGAAGCTCCTACAATGAGCAGTTCTTC. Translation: CSARQLARSSYNEQFF.

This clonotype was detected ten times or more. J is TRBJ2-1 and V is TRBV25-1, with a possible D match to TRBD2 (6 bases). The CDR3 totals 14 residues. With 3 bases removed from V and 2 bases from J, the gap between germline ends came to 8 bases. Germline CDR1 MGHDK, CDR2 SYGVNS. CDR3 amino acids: CASSDAGPYNEQFF. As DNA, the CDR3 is TGTGCCAGCAGTGACGCGGGGCCCTACAATGAGCAGTTCTTC.

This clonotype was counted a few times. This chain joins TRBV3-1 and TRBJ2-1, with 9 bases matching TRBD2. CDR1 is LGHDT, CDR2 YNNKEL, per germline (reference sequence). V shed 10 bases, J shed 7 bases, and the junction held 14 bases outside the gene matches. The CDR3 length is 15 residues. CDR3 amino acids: CATTKAGGPSNEQFF. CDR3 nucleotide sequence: TGTGCCACAACTAAAGCGGGGGGACCCTCTAATGAGCAGTTCTTC.

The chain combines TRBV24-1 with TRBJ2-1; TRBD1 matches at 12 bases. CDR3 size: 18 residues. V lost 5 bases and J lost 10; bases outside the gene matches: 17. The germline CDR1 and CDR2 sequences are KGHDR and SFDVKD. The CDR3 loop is CATSGDGAGTGGRGEQFF. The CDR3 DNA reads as TGTGCCACCAGTGGCGATGGAGCCGGGACAGGGGGCCGTGGGGAGCAGTTCTTC.

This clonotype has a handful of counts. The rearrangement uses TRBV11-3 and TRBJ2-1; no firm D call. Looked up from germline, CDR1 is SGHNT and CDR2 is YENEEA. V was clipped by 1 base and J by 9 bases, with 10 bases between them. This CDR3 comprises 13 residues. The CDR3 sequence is CASSLVWGSEQFF. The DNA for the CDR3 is TGTGCCAGCAGCTTAGTGTGGGGAAGTGAGCAGTTCTTC. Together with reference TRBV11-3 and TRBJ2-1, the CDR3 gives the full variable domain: EAGVVQSPRYKIIEKKQPVAFWCNPISGHNTLYWYLQNLGQGPELLIRYENEEAVDDSQLPKDRFSAERLKGVDSTLKIQPAELGDSAVYLCASSLVWGSEQFFGPGTRLTVL.

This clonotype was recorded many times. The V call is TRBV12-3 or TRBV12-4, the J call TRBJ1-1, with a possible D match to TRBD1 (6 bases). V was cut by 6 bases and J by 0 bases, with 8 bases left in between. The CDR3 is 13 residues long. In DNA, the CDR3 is TGTGCCAGCAGGAGACAGGTGAACACTGAAGCTTTCTTT. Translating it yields CASRRQVNTEAFF.

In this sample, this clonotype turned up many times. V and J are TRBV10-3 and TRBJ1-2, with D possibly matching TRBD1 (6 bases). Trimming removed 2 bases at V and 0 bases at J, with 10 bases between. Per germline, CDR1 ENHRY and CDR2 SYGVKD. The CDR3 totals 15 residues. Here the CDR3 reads CAISERGTSNYGYTF. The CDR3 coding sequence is TGTGCCATCAGTGAGAGGGGGACATCTAACTATGGCTACACCTTC.

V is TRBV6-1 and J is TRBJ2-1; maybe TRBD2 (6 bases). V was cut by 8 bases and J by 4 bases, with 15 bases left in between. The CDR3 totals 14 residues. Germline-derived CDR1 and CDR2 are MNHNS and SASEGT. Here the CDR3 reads CASREAGVYNEQFF. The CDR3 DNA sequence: TGTGCCAGCCGAGAAGCGGGCGTATACAATGAGCAGTTCTTC.

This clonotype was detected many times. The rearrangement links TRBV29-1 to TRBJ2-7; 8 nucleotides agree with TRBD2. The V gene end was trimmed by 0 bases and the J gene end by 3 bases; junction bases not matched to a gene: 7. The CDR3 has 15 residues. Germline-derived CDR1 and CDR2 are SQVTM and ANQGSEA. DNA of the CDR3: TGCAGCGTTGAAGAGGCCGGGAGGGCCGACTACGAGCAGTACTTC. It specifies CSVEEAGRADYEQYF.

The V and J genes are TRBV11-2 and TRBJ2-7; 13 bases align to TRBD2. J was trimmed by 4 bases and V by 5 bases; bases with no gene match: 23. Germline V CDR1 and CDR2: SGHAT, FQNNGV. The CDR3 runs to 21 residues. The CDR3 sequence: CASSPGTGAPPLAGGLYEQYF. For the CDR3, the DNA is TGTGCCAGCAGCCCCGGGACAGGGGCCCCCCCACTAGCGGGAGGGTTGTACGAGCAGTACTTC.

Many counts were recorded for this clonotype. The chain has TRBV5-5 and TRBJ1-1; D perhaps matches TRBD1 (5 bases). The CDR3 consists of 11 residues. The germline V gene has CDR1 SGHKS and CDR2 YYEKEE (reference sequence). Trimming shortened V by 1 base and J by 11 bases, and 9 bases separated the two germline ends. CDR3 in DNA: TGTGCCAGCAGCTTGCCCGGGGACGCTTTCTTT. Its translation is CASSLPGDAFF.

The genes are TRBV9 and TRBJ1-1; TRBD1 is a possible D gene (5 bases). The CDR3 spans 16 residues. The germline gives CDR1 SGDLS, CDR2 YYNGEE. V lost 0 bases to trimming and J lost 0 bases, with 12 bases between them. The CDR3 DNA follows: TGTGCCAGCAGCGTAGGACAGACAGCGCTGAACACTGAAGCTTTCTTT. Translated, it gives CASSVGQTALNTEAFF.

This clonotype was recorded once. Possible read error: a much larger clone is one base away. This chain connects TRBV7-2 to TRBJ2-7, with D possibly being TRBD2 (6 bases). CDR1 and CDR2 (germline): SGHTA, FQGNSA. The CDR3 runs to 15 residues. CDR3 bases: TGTGCCAGCAGCTTAGTCGGGAGTGTCTCCTACAAGCAGTACTTC. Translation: CASSLVGSVSYKQYF.

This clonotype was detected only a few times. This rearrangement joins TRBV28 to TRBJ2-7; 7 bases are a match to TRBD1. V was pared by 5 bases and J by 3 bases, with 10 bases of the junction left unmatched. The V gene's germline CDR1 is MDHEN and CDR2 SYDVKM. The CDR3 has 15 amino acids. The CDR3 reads CASSPGTVYIYEQYF. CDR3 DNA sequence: TGTGCCAGCAGTCCCGGGACAGTTTACATCTACGAGCAGTACTTC. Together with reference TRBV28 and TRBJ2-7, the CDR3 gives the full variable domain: DVKVTQSSRYLVKRTGEKVFLECVQDMDHENMFWYRQDPGLGLRLIYFSYDVKMKEKGDIPEGYSVSREKKERFSLILESASTNQTSMYLCASSPGTVYIYEQYFGPGTRLTVT.